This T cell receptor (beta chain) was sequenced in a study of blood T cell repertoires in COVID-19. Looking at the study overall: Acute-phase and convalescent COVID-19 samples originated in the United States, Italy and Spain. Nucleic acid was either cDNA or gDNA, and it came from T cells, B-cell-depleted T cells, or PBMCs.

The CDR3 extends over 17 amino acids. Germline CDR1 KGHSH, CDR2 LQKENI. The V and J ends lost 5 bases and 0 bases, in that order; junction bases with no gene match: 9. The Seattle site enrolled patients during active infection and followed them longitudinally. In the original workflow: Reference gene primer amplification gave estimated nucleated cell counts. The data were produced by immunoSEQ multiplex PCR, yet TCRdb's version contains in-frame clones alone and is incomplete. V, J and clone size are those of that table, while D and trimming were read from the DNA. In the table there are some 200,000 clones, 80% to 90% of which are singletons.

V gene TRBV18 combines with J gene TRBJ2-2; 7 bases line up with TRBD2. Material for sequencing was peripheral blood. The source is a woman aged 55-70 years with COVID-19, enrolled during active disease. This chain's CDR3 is CASSSSVGGTNTGELFF. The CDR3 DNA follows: TGTGCCAGCTCATCTTCCGTCGGGGGGACGAACACCGGGGAGCTGTTTTTT.